These 16 T cell receptor beta chains were sequenced from one sample in a study of T cell changes during pregnancy in multiple sclerosis (dated by TCRdb to the late 2010s). Library prep was done by the immunoSEQ multiplex PCR assay. TCRdb holds this immuneACCESS table with in-frame rearrangements only. Some clones are missing; in checked studies, unresolved V genes explain under half, and the rest has no known cause. This sample lists over 40,000 clones; about 85% were detected once. The biggest ten clones account for 1% to 1.5% of the sample. The sample in question was CD4+ T cells from peripheral blood mononuclear cells, obtained in the second trimester of pregnancy. Every receptor here comes from a female donor with multiple sclerosis, enrolled in a pregnancy study.

The chain couples TRBV6-1 to TRBJ1-4; 9 bases match TRBD1. This CDR3 is 13 amino acids long. With 11 bases clipped from V and 8 bases from J, the junction kept 9 bases outside the gene matches. CDR1 is MNHNS and CDR2 is SASEGT in the germline V gene. CDR3 loop: CAWGGTGNEKLFF. CDR3 bases: TGTGCCTGGGGGGGGACAGGGAACGAAAAACTGTTTTTT.

The chain joins TRBV2 to TRBJ2-3; 9 positions agree with TRBD2. J gave up 5 bases and V 11 bases, and 11 bases lay outside the gene matches. CDR3 length: 14 residues. From germline, CDR1 is SNHLY and CDR2 FYNNEI. CDR3 bases: TGTGCCGCCCGGGCGGGAGGGCGCCTAGATACGCAGTATTTT. Protein sequence: CAARAGGRLDTQYF.

This sequence joins TRBV5-6 and TRBJ2-7, with 9 bases matching TRBD1. Germline V gene lookup returns CDR1 SGHDT and CDR2 YYEEEE. V lost 4 bases and J lost 6; bases outside the gene matches: 11. The CDR3 consists of 15 residues. The CDR3 is CASSPTPGQGFEQYF. The CDR3 DNA reads TGTGCCAGCAGCCCGACCCCGGGACAGGGCTTCGAGCAGTACTTC.

This clone was seen more than once but under ten times. The CDR3 nucleotides read TGCGCCAGCAGCTTGGAGGCGGGACTCGTGGAGCAGTTCTTC. Translation: CASSLEAGLVEQFF. The chain has TRBV5-1 and TRBJ2-1, with D maybe TRBD2 (6 bases). V was shortened by 0 bases and J by 10 bases, with 14 bases between the two germline ends. The germline V gene encodes CDR1 SGHRS and CDR2 YFSETQ. The CDR3 covers 14 residues.

The V and J genes are TRBV6-4 and TRBJ2-7, with 7 bases aligning to TRBD2. This CDR3 has 15 amino acids. Germline loops: CDR1 MRHNA, CDR2 SNTAGT. The V and J ends lost 2 bases and 5 bases, in that order; junction bases with no gene match: 9. In DNA, the CDR3 is TGTGCCAGCAGTGACCCGAGCGGGGCGGGGGACGAGCAGTACTTC. This codes for CASSDPSGAGDEQYF.

The chain is built from TRBV16 and TRBJ1-1; D remains unclear. The CDR3 is made up of 13 amino acids. Germline CDR1 and CDR2: KGHSY and FQNENV. V was cut by 4 bases and J by 0 bases, with 6 bases left in between. CDR3 loop: CASSRQLNTEAFF. CDR3 bases: TGTGCCAGCAGCCGCCAGTTGAACACTGAAGCTTTCTTT.

The V call is TRBV7-8, the J call TRBJ1-2; D is uncertain. CDR1 SGHVS and CDR2 FQNEAQ come from the germline V gene. V was trimmed by 2 bases and J by 5 bases, leaving 12 bases between them. This CDR3 spans 14 amino acids. The CDR3 spells CASSLKRVGYGYTF. The CDR3 DNA reads as TGTGCCAGCAGCTTAAAGAGGGTCGGATATGGCTACACCTTC. Together with reference TRBV7-8 and TRBJ1-2, the CDR3 gives the full variable domain: GAGVSQSPRYKVAKRGQDVALRCDPISGHVSLFWYQQALGQGPEFLTYFQNEAQLDKSGLPSDRFFAERPEGSVSTLKIQRTQQEDSAVYLCASSLKRVGYGYTFGSGTRLTVV.

The rearrangement uses TRBV6-5 and TRBJ2-5; TRBD2 agrees at 7 bases. With V trimmed by 2 bases and J by 5 bases, 5 bases remained unmatched. The CDR3 covers 14 residues. CDR1 is MNHEY, CDR2 SVGAGI, per germline. CDR3 bases: TGTGCCAGCAGTTACAAGGTGGGAGGGGAGACCCAGTACTTC. It specifies CASSYKVGGETQYF.

The chain has TRBV28 and TRBJ1-3; perhaps TRBD1 as D (6 bases). V was shortened by 4 bases and J by 12 bases, with 19 bases between the two germline ends. The germline gives CDR1 MDHEN, CDR2 SYDVKM. This CDR3 comprises 14 residues. CDR3 nucleotides: TGTGCCAGCAGTTCCCCAGGGGCCCGGCGGATCATATATTTT. Protein: CASSSPGARRIIYF.

The V gene is TRBV9, the J gene TRBJ1-1, with a possible D match to TRBD1 (5 bases). Per germline, CDR1 SGDLS and CDR2 YYNGEE. V gave up 2 bases and J gave up 0 bases, with 8 bases separating them. The CDR3 runs 14 residues. The CDR3 protein is CASSVGLMNTEAFF. The CDR3 DNA reads as TGTGCCAGCAGCGTGGGACTGATGAACACTGAAGCTTTCTTT.

The chain combines TRBV5-4 with TRBJ2-3; 7 bases line up with TRBD2. V shed 9 bases, J shed 0 bases, and the junction held 13 bases outside the gene matches. Looked up from germline, CDR1 is SGHNT and CDR2 is YYREEE (reference sequence). CDR3 length equals 16 residues. In DNA, the CDR3 is TGTGCCATGGTGGGCGGGAGTTGGTATAGCACAGATACGCAGTATTTT. This gives the protein CAMVGGSWYSTDTQYF.

This chain uses TRBV19 with TRBJ1-1; the D is unclear. CDR3 length: 15 amino acids. In germline, CDR1 is LNHDA, CDR2 SQIVND (reference sequence). With 5 bases removed from V and 0 bases from J, the gap between germline ends came to 13 bases. The CDR3 sequence: CASSPLQNMNTEAFF. CDR3 sequence (DNA): TGTGCCAGTAGTCCCTTACAGAATATGAACACTGAAGCTTTCTTT.

This sequence joins TRBV28 and TRBJ2-1; 9 bases align to TRBD1. Germline assignment: CDR1 MDHEN and CDR2 SYDVKM. The trim removed 0 bases at V and 6 bases at J, leaving 6 bases unmatched. The CDR3 covers 16 residues. The chain's CDR3 is CASSLWGQGGGNEQFF. In DNA form, the CDR3 reads TGTGCCAGCAGTTTATGGGGACAGGGAGGGGGCAATGAGCAGTTCTTC.

This chain joins TRBV5-4 and TRBJ2-3, with D perhaps matching TRBD2 (6 bases). Germline assignment: CDR1 SGHNT and CDR2 YYREEE (reference sequence). V lost 9 bases, J lost 1 base, and 18 bases lay in between. This CDR3 region has 15 residues. This chain's CDR3 is CATYRLDGGTDTQYF. CDR3 nucleotides: TGTGCCACCTACAGACTAGACGGCGGCACAGATACGCAGTATTTT.

This rearrangement joins TRBV5-4 to TRBJ2-2; tentative D call: TRBD1 (6 bases). CDR3 length: 18 residues. Looked up from germline, CDR1 is SGHNT and CDR2 is YYREEE (reference sequence). Trimming took 1 base from V and 0 from J, leaving 16 bases between them. CDR3 DNA sequence: TGTGCCAGCAGCTTGACGGGTGTCACAGGGACGAACACCGGGGAGCTGTTTTTT. This codes for CASSLTGVTGTNTGELFF.

This chain links TRBV6-1 with TRBJ2-7; D unresolved. Germline V CDR1 and CDR2: MNHNS, SASEGT. V lost 7 bases and J lost 0, with 10 bases in between. CDR3 length equals 13 residues. CDR3 in amino acids: CASTGRFSYEQYF. DNA for the CDR3: TGTGCCAGCACTGGGCGATTCTCCTACGAGCAGTACTTC.